This is a list of T cell receptor beta chains from one sample in a study of OX40 agonist ivuxolimab in advanced cancers. Repertoires were generated with immunoSEQ multiplex PCR, while TCRdb's copy carries only in-frame clones and drops some. This sample carries 53,000 or so clones, less than 85% of them seen once, and the ten largest clones take about an eighth. The source material was CD4+ or CD8+ T cells sorted from blood, sampled in a trial of the OX40 agonist ivuxolimab. The origin of the receptors is an adult with an advanced solid tumor such as melanoma, head and neck, liver or kidney cancer. The CDR3 runs from the conserved cysteine through the conserved F or W. Fields, in order: J gene, V gene, D gene, clone size, CDR3 protein, CDR3 DNA. A D gene is named only where the DNA matches it firmly. Clone size, where shown, is once, few, many, or a class for clones that have expanded.

J gene: TRBJ1-6
V gene: TRBV5-1
D gene: TRBD1
clone size: few
CDR3 protein: CASDWDSSYNSPLHF
CDR3 DNA: TGCGCCAGCGACTGGGACAGCTCCTATAATTCACCCCTCCACTTT

J gene: TRBJ1-5
V gene: TRBV19
D gene: .
clone size: .
CDR3 protein: CASQTVNQPQHF
CDR3 DNA: TGTGCCAGCCAGACGGTGAATCAGCCCCAGCATTTT

J gene: TRBJ2-6
V gene: TRBV28
D gene: TRBD1
clone size: once
CDR3 protein: CASNSQGAPSGANVLTF
CDR3 DNA: TGTGCCAGCAACTCCCAGGGGGCCCCCTCTGGGGCCAACGTCCTGACTTTC

J gene: TRBJ2-4
V gene: TRBV5-8
D gene: .
clone size: .
CDR3 protein: CASSSADIQYF
CDR3 DNA: TGTGCCAGCAGCTCCGCGGACATTCAGTACTTC

J gene: TRBJ2-3
V gene: TRBV7-2
D gene: .
clone size: .
CDR3 protein: CASSPRTDTDTQYF
CDR3 DNA: TGTGCCAGCAGCCCTAGGACCGACACAGATACGCAGTATTTT

J gene: TRBJ2-3
V gene: TRBV29-1
D gene: .
clone size: .
CDR3 protein: CSGRGALQGPDTQYF
CDR3 DNA: TGCAGCGGTCGGGGGGCCCTCCAGGGTCCAGATACGCAGTATTTT

J gene: TRBJ2-1
V gene: TRBV28
D gene: .
clone size: .
CDR3 protein: CASSLPGAREQFF
CDR3 DNA: TGTGCCAGCAGTTTGCCCGGGGCCCGTGAGCAGTTCTTC

J gene: TRBJ2-3
V gene: TRBV19
D gene: TRBD2
clone size: .
CDR3 protein: CASSIDGTSGGTDTQYF
CDR3 DNA: TGTGCCAGTAGTATAGACGGGACTAGCGGGGGCACAGATACGCAGTATTTT

J gene: TRBJ2-6
V gene: TRBV5-4
D gene: .
clone size: .
CDR3 protein: CASSLGQLTGANVLTF
CDR3 DNA: TGTGCCAGCAGCTTGGGACAGTTGACTGGGGCCAACGTCCTGACTTTC

J gene: TRBJ2-3
V gene: TRBV7-9
D gene: TRBD1
clone size: .
CDR3 protein: CASSRTGSTDTQYF
CDR3 DNA: TGTGCCAGCAGCCGGACAGGGAGCACAGATACGCAGTATTTT

J gene: TRBJ1-4
V gene: TRBV6-1
D gene: .
clone size: .
CDR3 protein: CASSEGAQPHEKLFF
CDR3 DNA: TGTGCCAGCAGTGAAGGGGCCCAGCCCCATGAAAAACTGTTTTTT

J gene: TRBJ2-6
V gene: TRBV11-3
D gene: TRBD1
clone size: .
CDR3 protein: CASSLGTGPGANVLTF
CDR3 DNA: TGTGCCAGCAGCTTAGGGACAGGGCCTGGGGCCAACGTCCTGACTTTC

J gene: TRBJ1-1
V gene: TRBV5-1
D gene: TRBD1
clone size: .
CDR3 protein: CASQGEPNTEAFF
CDR3 DNA: TGCGCCAGCCAGGGGGAGCCGAACACTGAAGCTTTCTTT

J gene: TRBJ2-1
V gene: TRBV6-4
D gene: .
clone size: .
CDR3 protein: CASSDSSSYNEQFF
CDR3 DNA: TGTGCCAGCAGTGACTCCAGCTCCTACAATGAGCAGTTCTTC

J gene: TRBJ2-6
V gene: TRBV28
D gene: TRBD1
clone size: few
CDR3 protein: CASRTGGISGANVLTF
CDR3 DNA: TGTGCCAGCAGGACAGGGGGCATCTCTGGGGCCAACGTCCTGACTTTC

J gene: TRBJ2-3
V gene: TRBV27
D gene: .
clone size: .
CDR3 protein: CASSLQGWADTQYF
CDR3 DNA: TGTGCCAGCAGTTTACAGGGATGGGCAGATACGCAGTATTTT

J gene: TRBJ2-3
V gene: TRBV5-1
D gene: TRBD2
clone size: medium-sized
CDR3 protein: CASSLEAGVTDTQYF
CDR3 DNA: TGCGCCAGCAGCTTGGAGGCGGGAGTGACAGATACGCAGTATTTT

J gene: TRBJ2-1
V gene: TRBV7-2
D gene: .
clone size: .
CDR3 protein: CASSFSDSTYNEQFF
CDR3 DNA: TGTGCCAGCAGCTTCTCGGACAGTACCTACAATGAGCAGTTCTTC

J gene: TRBJ1-3
V gene: TRBV5-6
D gene: .
clone size: .
CDR3 protein: CASSLDSGAGNTIYF
CDR3 DNA: TGTGCCAGCAGCTTGGATTCCGGGGCTGGAAACACCATATATTTT

J gene: TRBJ1-1
V gene: TRBV19
D gene: TRBD1
clone size: .
CDR3 protein: CASSGTANTEAFF
CDR3 DNA: TGTGCCAGTAGTGGGACAGCAAACACTGAAGCTTTCTTT

J gene: TRBJ2-2
V gene: TRBV19
D gene: TRBD2
clone size: .
CDR3 protein: CASSRTSQAGELFF
CDR3 DNA: TGTGCCAGTAGCCGGACTAGTCAGGCCGGGGAGCTGTTTTTT

J gene: TRBJ2-6
V gene: TRBV21-1
D gene: .
clone size: .
CDR3 protein: CASSPTWDGYPSGANVLTF
CDR3 DNA: TGTGCCAGCAGCCCGACGTGGGACGGATATCCCTCTGGGGCCAACGTCCTGACTTTC

J gene: TRBJ2-7
V gene: TRBV6-5
D gene: TRBD2
clone size: .
CDR3 protein: CATGLVSFEQYF
CDR3 DNA: TGTGCCACCGGACTAGTGTCCTTTGAGCAGTACTTC

J gene: TRBJ2-1
V gene: TRBV7-8
D gene: TRBD2
clone size: .
CDR3 protein: CASSLDGAGDNEQFF
CDR3 DNA: TGTGCCAGCAGCTTAGACGGGGCGGGAGACAATGAGCAGTTCTTC

J gene: TRBJ2-5
V gene: TRBV2
D gene: .
clone size: .
CDR3 protein: CASTPLGGRAETQYF
CDR3 DNA: TGTGCCAGCACCCCCTTAGGAGGCAGGGCAGAGACCCAGTACTTC

J gene: TRBJ2-7
V gene: TRBV5-5
D gene: .
clone size: .
CDR3 protein: CASSLGQGEYHEQYF
CDR3 DNA: TGTGCCAGCAGCTTGGGGCAGGGAGAATACCACGAGCAGTACTTC

J gene: TRBJ1-3
V gene: TRBV6-1
D gene: .
clone size: .
CDR3 protein: CASSEQPNSGNTIYF
CDR3 DNA: TGTGCCAGCAGTGAACAGCCCAACTCTGGAAACACCATATATTTT

J gene: TRBJ2-3
V gene: TRBV2
D gene: TRBD2
clone size: .
CDR3 protein: CASSKRTSSTDTQYF
CDR3 DNA: TGTGCCAGCAGTAAACGGACTAGCAGCACAGATACGCAGTATTTT

J gene: TRBJ1-1
V gene: TRBV7-2
D gene: .
clone size: .
CDR3 protein: CASSWGDTEAFF
CDR3 DNA: TGTGCCAGCAGCTGGGGGGACACTGAAGCTTTCTTT

J gene: TRBJ2-3
V gene: TRBV5-1
D gene: .
clone size: .
CDR3 protein: CASSPGSQTDTQYF
CDR3 DNA: TGCGCCAGCAGCCCAGGGTCCCAAACAGATACGCAGTATTTT

J gene: TRBJ2-1
V gene: TRBV7-9
D gene: TRBD2
clone size: few
CDR3 protein: CASSRPPAGVNEQFF
CDR3 DNA: TGTGCCAGCAGCCGCCCGCCGGCGGGAGTGAATGAGCAGTTCTTC

J gene: TRBJ2-3
V gene: TRBV5-8
D gene: .
clone size: .
CDR3 protein: CASSPSTDTQYF
CDR3 DNA: TGTGCCAGCAGTCCGAGCACAGATACGCAGTATTTT

J gene: TRBJ1-6
V gene: TRBV5-5
D gene: TRBD1
clone size: once
CDR3 protein: CASSRDSNSPLHF
CDR3 DNA: TGTGCCAGCAGCAGGGACAGTAATTCACCCCTCCACTTT

J gene: TRBJ1-2
V gene: TRBV6-1
D gene: .
clone size: .
CDR3 protein: CATTRYGYTF
CDR3 DNA: TGTGCCACAACCCGCTATGGCTACACCTTC

J gene: TRBJ2-3
V gene: TRBV5-1
D gene: TRBD1
clone size: .
CDR3 protein: CASSIGGQGIADTQYF
CDR3 DNA: TGCGCCAGCAGCATTGGGGGACAGGGGATTGCTGATACGCAGTATTTT

J gene: TRBJ2-3
V gene: TRBV5-6
D gene: TRBD2
clone size: .
CDR3 protein: CASSSGLAGLDTQYF
CDR3 DNA: TGTGCCAGCAGCTCGGGACTAGCGGGACTAGATACGCAGTATTTT

J gene: TRBJ2-2
V gene: TRBV30
D gene: .
clone size: .
CDR3 protein: CAWSEGPNTGELFF
CDR3 DNA: TGTGCCTGGAGTGAGGGCCCGAACACCGGGGAGCTGTTTTTT

J gene: TRBJ1-4
V gene: TRBV6-5
D gene: .
clone size: .
CDR3 protein: CASSATGVTNEKLFF
CDR3 DNA: TGTGCCAGCAGCGCCACGGGGGTAACTAATGAAAAACTGTTTTTT

J gene: TRBJ1-4
V gene: TRBV15
D gene: .
clone size: once
CDR3 protein: CATSRDRATNEKLFF
CDR3 DNA: TGTGCCACCAGCAGAGATCGAGCAACTAATGAAAAACTGTTTTTT

J gene: TRBJ2-3
V gene: TRBV2
D gene: .
clone size: once
CDR3 protein: CASSVQGTDTQYF
CDR3 DNA: TGTGCCAGCAGTGTACAGGGCACAGATACGCAGTATTTT

J gene: TRBJ2-1
V gene: TRBV10-1
D gene: .
clone size: .
CDR3 protein: CASSDSPQDNEQFF
CDR3 DNA: TGCGCCAGCAGTGATAGTCCGCAAGACAATGAGCAGTTCTTC

J gene: TRBJ2-2
V gene: TRBV7-9
D gene: .
clone size: .
CDR3 protein: CASSLVHPNTGELFF
CDR3 DNA: TGTGCCAGCAGCTTAGTTCATCCGAACACCGGGGAGCTGTTTTTT

J gene: TRBJ2-5
V gene: TRBV11-2
D gene: .
clone size: .
CDR3 protein: CASSLAPGGGTQYF
CDR3 DNA: TGTGCCAGCAGCTTAGCGCCAGGTGGCGGGACCCAGTACTTC

J gene: TRBJ2-3
V gene: TRBV6-1
D gene: TRBD2
clone size: .
CDR3 protein: CASRTGLAGTDTQYF
CDR3 DNA: TGTGCCAGCAGAACGGGACTAGCGGGCACAGATACGCAGTATTTT

J gene: TRBJ1-1
V gene: TRBV19
D gene: .
clone size: .
CDR3 protein: CASASGTIGEAFF
CDR3 DNA: TGTGCCAGCGCATCCGGGACAATCGGAGAAGCTTTCTTT

J gene: TRBJ2-1
V gene: TRBV25-1
D gene: .
clone size: .
CDR3 protein: CASSRDGNVGNEQFF
CDR3 DNA: TGTGCCAGCAGCCGAGACGGGAACGTAGGAAATGAGCAGTTCTTC

J gene: TRBJ2-2
V gene: TRBV2
D gene: .
clone size: .
CDR3 protein: CASSERERGTGELFF
CDR3 DNA: TGTGCCAGCAGTGAAAGGGAGAGGGGCACCGGGGAGCTGTTTTTT

J gene: TRBJ2-1
V gene: TRBV19
D gene: TRBD2
clone size: .
CDR3 protein: CASSGLAGVFAPREQFF
CDR3 DNA: TGTGCCAGTTCGGGACTAGCGGGAGTATTTGCCCCGCGTGAGCAGTTCTTC

J gene: TRBJ2-3
V gene: TRBV9
D gene: TRBD1
clone size: .
CDR3 protein: CASSARAGGTDTQYF
CDR3 DNA: TGTGCCAGCAGCGCCCGCGCAGGGGGTACAGATACGCAGTATTTT

J gene: TRBJ1-2
V gene: TRBV10-3
D gene: .
clone size: once
CDR3 protein: CAISELPRRDGYTF
CDR3 DNA: TGTGCCATCAGTGAGCTCCCCCGGAGGGATGGCTACACCTTC

J gene: TRBJ1-2
V gene: TRBV5-1
D gene: TRBD1
clone size: .
CDR3 protein: CASSPRDRGQDGYTF
CDR3 DNA: TGCGCCAGCAGCCCGAGGGACAGGGGCCAAGATGGCTACACCTTC

J gene: TRBJ1-6
V gene: TRBV30
D gene: .
clone size: .
CDR3 protein: CAWSVGSYNSPLHF
CDR3 DNA: TGTGCCTGGAGTGTCGGCAGTTATAATTCACCCCTCCACTTT

J gene: TRBJ2-1
V gene: TRBV2
D gene: .
clone size: .
CDR3 protein: CASSHIGGHNEQFF
CDR3 DNA: TGTGCCAGCAGCCACATTGGGGGACACAATGAGCAGTTCTTC

J gene: TRBJ2-7
V gene: TRBV2
D gene: .
clone size: few
CDR3 protein: CASSLTNSYEQYF
CDR3 DNA: TGTGCCAGCAGTCTCACCAATTCCTACGAGCAGTACTTC

J gene: TRBJ2-1
V gene: TRBV29-1
D gene: .
clone size: .
CDR3 protein: CSGQGLRYNEQFF
CDR3 DNA: TGCAGTGGCCAAGGACTCCGCTACAATGAGCAGTTCTTC

J gene: TRBJ1-2
V gene: TRBV7-3
D gene: .
clone size: .
CDR3 protein: CASSPGREDESYTF
CDR3 DNA: TGTGCCAGCAGCCCCGGCCGGGAAGACGAGAGCTACACCTTC

J gene: TRBJ2-1
V gene: TRBV5-6
D gene: TRBD2
clone size: .
CDR3 protein: CASSALTSGSDEQFF
CDR3 DNA: TGTGCCAGCAGCGCCCTAACTAGCGGGAGTGATGAGCAGTTCTTC

J gene: TRBJ2-1
V gene: TRBV19
D gene: .
clone size: .
CDR3 protein: CASSDRNVEQFF
CDR3 DNA: TGTGCCAGTAGCGACAGGAATGTTGAGCAGTTCTTC

J gene: TRBJ2-1
V gene: TRBV18
D gene: TRBD1
clone size: .
CDR3 protein: CASSPDRELYNEQFF
CDR3 DNA: TGTGCCAGCTCACCAGACAGGGAGCTCTACAATGAGCAGTTCTTC

J gene: TRBJ1-2
V gene: TRBV9
D gene: TRBD1
clone size: few
CDR3 protein: CASSVMTGTDGYTF
CDR3 DNA: TGTGCCAGCAGCGTTATGACAGGGACCGATGGCTACACCTTC